The clone carrying this TCR beta chain was seen many times. As for time point: newly diagnosed GD, antithyroid drugs for less than 3 months. There was RNA extracted from PBMCs, and the TCR library was made from it. Construction of the TCR beta libraries employed iRepertoire HTBI primers in conjunction with Arm-PCR of CDR3 regions. TCRdb fed the multiplex PCR reads into MiXCR, producing one record per CDR3 protein. The sample has hundreds of thousands of distinct CDR3 sequences; about 17% are singletons. V shed 4 bases and J shed 0 bases, with 14 bases lying between them. Germline V lookup: CDR1 SGHRS, CDR2 YFSETQ. This CDR3 is built from 16 residues. This specimen comes from a study of regulatory T cells in long-lasting Graves disease. This sample also appeared in a second study, on T cells in Graves' hyperthyroidism and ophthalmopathy.

This sequence joins TRBV5-1 and TRBJ2-1; D is undetermined. This TCR came from a woman younger than 45 with Graves disease. Sequencing used peripheral blood mononuclear cells (PBMCs), obtained at new diagnosis, from a patient treated with antithyroid drugs. Here the CDR3 reads CASSPGVGSSYNEQFF. In nucleotides, the CDR3 is TGCGCCAGCAGCCCCGGAGTCGGAAGCTCCTACAATGAGCAGTTCTTC.